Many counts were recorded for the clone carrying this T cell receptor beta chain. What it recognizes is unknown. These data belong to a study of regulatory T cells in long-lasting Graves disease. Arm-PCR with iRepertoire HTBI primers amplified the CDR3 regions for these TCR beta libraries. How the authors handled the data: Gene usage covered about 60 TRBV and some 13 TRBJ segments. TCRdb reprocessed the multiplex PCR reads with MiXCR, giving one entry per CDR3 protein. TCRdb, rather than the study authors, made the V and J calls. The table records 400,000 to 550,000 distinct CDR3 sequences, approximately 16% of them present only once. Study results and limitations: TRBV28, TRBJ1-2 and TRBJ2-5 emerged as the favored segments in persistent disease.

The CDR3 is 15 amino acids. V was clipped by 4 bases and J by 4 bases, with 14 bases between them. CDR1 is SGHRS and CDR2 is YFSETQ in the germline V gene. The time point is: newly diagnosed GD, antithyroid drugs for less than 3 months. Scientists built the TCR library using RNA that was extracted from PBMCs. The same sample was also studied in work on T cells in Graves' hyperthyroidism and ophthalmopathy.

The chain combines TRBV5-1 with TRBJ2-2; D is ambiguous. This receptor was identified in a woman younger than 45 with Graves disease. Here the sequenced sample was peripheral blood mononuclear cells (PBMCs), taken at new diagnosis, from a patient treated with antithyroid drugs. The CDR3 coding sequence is TGCGCCAGCAGCCTCGACACCCCGGGCACCGGGGAGCTGTTTTTT. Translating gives CASSLDTPGTGELFF.